Shown below are 12 T cell receptor beta chains from a single sample sequenced in a study of T cell repertoires in cytomegalovirus infection. TCRdb re-derived calls from the reads in MiXCR, one entry per CDR3 protein. The sample has hundreds of thousands of distinct CDR3 sequences; 24% are singletons. Source material: CD8+ T cells from PBMCs. The receptors originated from a human donor in good health (CMV status not recorded). Some clones in this sample may be carry-over from other donors' samples.

In its sample, this clonotype was seen a few times. J is TRBJ2-1 and V is TRBV5-1; 7 nucleotides line up with TRBD2. Germline loops: CDR1 SGHRS, CDR2 YFSETQ. The junction had 3 bases not matched to a gene; V was cut back by 0 bases and J by 0 bases. This CDR3 spans 16 amino acids. CDR3 residues: CASSLAKRDSYNEQFF. DNA for the CDR3: TGCGCCAGCAGCTTGGCAAAGCGGGACTCCTACAATGAGCAGTTCTTC.

This clonotype has only a few counts. This sequence joins TRBV2 and TRBJ2-1; D tentatively reads TRBD1 or TRBD2 (6 bases each). V lost 7 bases and J lost 8, with 15 bases in between. The CDR3 sequence is 13 residues long. Germline assignment: CDR1 SNHLY and CDR2 FYNNEI. CDR3 in amino acids: CASIGGRGYEQFF. The DNA of the CDR3 is TGTGCCAGCATTGGGGGGCGGGGTTATGAGCAGTTCTTC.

A note on this clonotype: Its ends do not fully match the called genes, so a read error is possible. This rearrangement joins TRBV28 to TRBJ2-6; 7 bases agree with TRBD2. The CDR3 is 13 residues long. Germline assignment: CDR1 MDHEN and CDR2 SYDVKM. This chain's CDR3 is CANSSAGRDVLTF. The CDR3 DNA reads as TGTGCCAACAGTTCGGCAGGGAGGGACGTCCTGACTTTC.

This chain joins TRBV6-6 and TRBJ2-7; 8 bases agree with TRBD1. The V gene end was trimmed by 4 bases and the J gene end by 2 bases; junction bases not matched to a gene: 1. Germline values: CDR1 MNHNY, CDR2 SVGAGI (reference sequence). CDR3 length: 13 residues. The CDR3 sequence: CASSWDRPYEQYV. The CDR3 DNA reads TGTGCCAGCAGTTGGGACAGGCCCTACGAGCAGTACGTC.

This clonotype was recorded at least ten times. The gene calls are TRBV7-2 and TRBJ1-6, with D unresolved. Trimming left V 4 bases short and J 10 bases short, with 11 bases between. The CDR3 runs 13 residues. CDR1 and CDR2 from the germline V gene are SGHTA and FQGNSA. CDR3 in DNA: TGTGCCAGCAGCTACTTGGGGAGCTCACCCCTCCACTTT. Translating it yields CASSYLGSSPLHF. The full variable domain, in which reference TRBV7-2 and TRBJ1-6 provide the parts outside the CDR3, is GAGVSQSPSNKVTEKGKDVELRCDPISGHTALYWYRQSLGQGLEFLIYFQGNSAPDKSGLPSDRFSAERTGGSVSTLTIQRTQQEDSAVYLCASSYLGSSPLHFGNGTRLTVT.

The chain couples TRBV7-9 to TRBJ2-3; maybe TRBD1 (5 bases). Germline CDR1 reads SEHNR; CDR2 reads FQNEAQ (reference sequence). V dropped 5 bases and J dropped 2 bases, with 11 bases sitting between them. This CDR3 has 14 residues. The CDR3 loop reads CASSPRQFTDTQYF. CDR3 nucleotide sequence: TGTGCCAGCAGCCCCAGACAGTTCACAGATACGCAGTATTTT.

The V gene is TRBV9, the J gene TRBJ2-1, with D possibly called TRBD1 or TRBD2 (5 bases each). V was trimmed by 3 bases and J by 0 bases, leaving 16 bases between them. Germline V gives CDR1 SGDLS, CDR2 YYNGEE. The CDR3 is made up of 17 amino acids. For the CDR3, the DNA is TGTGCCAGCAGCGGCTTGGGGACGGGAAGCTCCTACAATGAGCAGTTCTTC. Protein: CASSGLGTGSSYNEQFF.

The chain couples TRBV29-1 to TRBJ2-3; 7 bases match TRBD1. Trimming took 3 bases from V and 0 from J; bases not matched to a gene: 12. Germline lookup yields CDR1 SQVTM and CDR2 ANQGSEA. The CDR3 has 17 amino acids. The CDR3 DNA follows: TGCAGCGTTGATTATGGGGACAGAAGAGCCAGCACAGATACGCAGTATTTT. Amino acid sequence: CSVDYGDRRASTDTQYF.

This clonotype was counted many times. V and J are TRBV5-6 and TRBJ2-1; D remains unclear. Germline lookup yields CDR1 SGHDT and CDR2 YYEEEE. This CDR3 has 14 amino acids. V gave up 3 bases and J gave up 9 bases, with 16 bases separating them. DNA for the CDR3: TGTGCCAGCAGCTGGGGTCGACCCGTATCTGAGCAGTTCTTC. The encoded protein is CASSWGRPVSEQFF. The full variable domain, its missing parts supplied by reference TRBV5-6 and TRBJ2-1, is DAGVTQSPTHLIKTRGQQVTLRCSPKSGHDTVSWYQQALGQGPQFIFQYYEEEERQRGNFPDRFSGHQFPNYSSELNVNALLLGDSALYLCASSWGRPVSEQFFGPGTRLTVL.

This clonotype was seen more than once but under ten times. One junction end disagrees with the germline gene, perhaps due to a read error. The gene calls are TRBV28 and TRBJ1-5, with 7 positions matching TRBD1. Looked up from germline, CDR1 is MDHEN and CDR2 is SYDVKM. This CDR3 is built from 17 residues. The CDR3 DNA reads as TGTGCCAGCAGTGTATGGGACAGACGATATAGCAATCAGCCCCAGCATTTT. It translates to CASSVWDRRYSNQPQHF.

A word on this clonotype: This sequence may be a read error, since a much larger clone differs from it by one base. Written as DNA, the CDR3 is TGTGCCAACAGCTTAGGTGGGGGGCTTCGCGAGCAGTACTTC. It yields the protein CANSLGGGLREQYF. The V gene is TRBV7-8, the J gene TRBJ2-7; D tentatively reads TRBD1 or TRBD2 (6 bases each). This CDR3 spans 14 amino acids. CDR1 is SGHVS and CDR2 is FQNEAQ in the germline V gene.

The chain is built from TRBV28 and TRBJ1-3, with TRBD1 as a possible D gene (5 bases). The length of the CDR3 is 13 residues. Germline loops: CDR1 MDHEN, CDR2 SYDVKM. The germline V and J ends were trimmed by 5 bases and 2 bases, with 7 bases remaining between them. DNA for the CDR3: TGTGCCAGCAGTCAAGGGGCTGGAAACACCATATATTTT. This sequence encodes CASSQGAGNTIYF.